The 21 T cell receptor beta chains listed next were all sequenced from one sample in a study of cytomegalovirus exposure and HLA in healthy donors. Method: immunoSEQ multiplex PCR; TCRdb's copy keeps in-frame clones and lacks some. This table holds roughly 150,000 clones, 86% found once. Sequenced: PBMCs. These receptors were taken from a woman in her thirties in good health and CMV-seronegative.

V usage is TRBV29-1 and J usage is TRBJ2-1, with a possible D match to TRBD1 (8 bases). V was trimmed by 6 bases and J by 4 bases, leaving 16 bases between them. Germline-derived CDR1 and CDR2 are SQVTM and ANQGSEA. CDR3 length: 14 amino acids. CDR3 DNA sequence: TGCAGCGTGGGGGGGACAGGAGAATACAATGAGCAGTTCTTC. It encodes CSVGGTGEYNEQFF.

V usage is TRBV4-3 and J usage is TRBJ1-4; 7 nucleotides line up with TRBD1. V lost 0 bases and J lost 1; bases outside the gene matches: 5. The germline V gene has CDR1 LGHNA and CDR2 YSLEER. The CDR3 is 17 amino acids. The chain's CDR3 is CASSQDRGSITNEKLFF. The CDR3 region has the DNA TGCGCCAGCAGCCAAGACAGGGGGTCAATAACTAATGAAAAACTGTTTTTT.

V gene TRBV30 combines with J gene TRBJ2-7; D tentatively reads TRBD1 or TRBD2 (5 bases each). This CDR3 spans 11 amino acids. The V gene's germline CDR1 is GTSNPN and CDR2 SVGIG (reference sequence). Trimming removed 5 bases at V and 4 bases at J, with 9 bases between. The CDR3 reads CAWWDGYEQYF. The CDR3 DNA is TGTGCCTGGTGGGACGGTTACGAGCAGTACTTC.

The CDR3 loop reads CASSPGTSGYNEQFF. For the CDR3, the DNA is TGTGCCAGCAGCCCCGGGACTAGCGGCTACAATGAGCAGTTCTTC. This chain links TRBV5-5 with TRBJ2-1, with TRBD2 matching over 11 bases. The germline gives CDR1 SGHKS, CDR2 YYEKEE (reference sequence). The CDR3 length is 15 residues. Germline trimming cut 4 bases from V and 3 bases from J; bases unmatched to any gene: 3.

The V call is TRBV18, the J call TRBJ2-7, with D tentatively TRBD1 (5 bases). V dropped 3 bases and J dropped 5 bases, with 11 bases sitting between them. Per germline, CDR1 KGHSH and CDR2 LQKENI. The length of the CDR3 is 13 residues. CDR3 in DNA: TGTGCCAGCTCACCCGACAGTCCTAACGAGCAGTACTTC. This encodes CASSPDSPNEQYF.

The rearrangement links TRBV4-2 to TRBJ2-5, with a tentative D call TRBD1 (5 bases). Trimming left V 5 bases short and J 5 bases short, with 9 bases between. The CDR3 extends over 12 amino acids. Germline V gene data show CDR1 as LGHNA and CDR2 as YNFKEQ. CDR3 amino acids: CASSSGAETQYF. The CDR3 DNA sequence: TGTGCCAGCAGCTCTGGGGCGGAGACCCAGTACTTC.

The gene calls are TRBV2 and TRBJ2-2; 9 bases agree with TRBD1. The germline V gene has CDR1 SNHLY and CDR2 FYNNEI. The V gene end was trimmed by 5 bases and the J gene end by 0 bases; junction bases not matched to a gene: 4. The CDR3 spans 16 residues. CDR3 in amino acids: CASSRGQGANTGELFF. In nucleotides, the CDR3 is TGTGCCAGCAGTAGGGGACAGGGAGCGAACACCGGGGAGCTGTTTTTT.

This clone has a single count. The rearrangement links TRBV27 to TRBJ2-5, with D possibly TRBD2 on 6 matching bases. Trimming removed 5 bases from V and 2 bases from J, with 15 bases in between. Germline V gene sequence: CDR1 MNHEY, CDR2 SMNVEV (reference sequence). The CDR3 extends over 15 amino acids. In DNA form, the CDR3 reads TGTGCCAGCAGTCCCTCCGGTGGGGGGCAAGAGACCCAGTACTTC. Its protein product is CASSPSGGGQETQYF.

The chain employs TRBV6-1 and TRBJ1-2; D remains ambiguous. Germline loops: CDR1 MNHNS, CDR2 SASEGT. V gave up 1 base and J gave up 4 bases, with 19 bases separating them. The CDR3 extends over 17 amino acids. The CDR3 spells CASSEVGSGQRAYGYTF. The CDR3 DNA is TGTGCCAGCAGTGAAGTCGGGTCGGGTCAAAGGGCCTATGGCTACACCTTC.

This clone showed up just once. V and J are TRBV27 and TRBJ1-1; D not certain. The ends were cut back, 1 base at V and 2 bases at J, with 11 bases in the middle. The CDR3 sequence is 15 residues long. Looked up from germline, CDR1 is MNHEY and CDR2 is SMNVEV (reference sequence). The CDR3 region has the DNA TGTGCCAGCAGTTTATACCCCCGGGATAACACTGAAGCTTTCTTT. Its protein is CASSLYPRDNTEAFF.

A few counts support this clone. CDR3 protein: CASSELNRATGSPLHF. As DNA, the CDR3 is TGTGCCAGCAGTGAACTAAACAGGGCCACTGGTTCACCCCTCCACTTT. J is TRBJ1-6 and V is TRBV6-1, with a possible D match to TRBD1 (6 bases). This CDR3 comprises 16 residues. V shed 2 bases and J shed 9 bases, with 17 bases lying between them. The V gene's germline CDR1 is MNHNS and CDR2 SASEGT.

In this sample, this clone turned up a few times. The chain couples TRBV19 to TRBJ2-2; 10 bases are shared with TRBD2. The junction had 11 bases not matched to a gene; V was cut back by 2 bases and J by 5 bases. Looked up from germline, CDR1 is LNHDA and CDR2 is SQIVND (reference sequence). The CDR3 spans 18 residues. In nucleotides, the CDR3 is TGTGCCAGTAGTATATCTTCCCCGGGACTAGCGAGAACCGGGGAGCTGTTTTTT. This sequence encodes CASSISSPGLARTGELFF.

This chain links TRBV5-6 with TRBJ2-2; weak D call: TRBD1 (7 bases). Germline lookup yields CDR1 SGHDT and CDR2 YYEEEE. V was trimmed by 0 bases and J by 1 base, leaving 13 bases between them. This CDR3 region has 17 residues. CDR3 in DNA: TGTGCCAGCAGCTTGGGCGGGACAGAGATGAACACCGGGGAGCTGTTTTTT. It translates to CASSLGGTEMNTGELFF. Full variable domain (outside the CDR3, taken from reference TRBV5-6 and TRBJ2-2): DAGVTQSPTHLIKTRGQQVTLRCSPKSGHDTVSWYQQALGQGPQFIFQYYEEEERQRGNFPDRFSGHQFPNYSSELNVNALLLGDSALYLCASSLGGTEMNTGELFFGEGSRLTVL.

The genes are TRBV19 and TRBJ1-3, with no clear D. Germline loops: CDR1 LNHDA, CDR2 SQIVND (reference sequence). V dropped 5 bases and J dropped 4 bases, with 6 bases sitting between them. The CDR3 spans 12 residues. CDR3: CASSSLGNTIYF. The CDR3 nucleotides are TGTGCCAGTAGTTCCCTAGGAAACACCATATATTTT. The whole variable domain, remainder taken from reference TRBV19 and TRBJ1-3, is DGGITQSPKYLFRKEGQNVTLSCEQNLNHDAMYWYRQDPGQGLRLIYYSQIVNDFQKGDIAEGYSVSREKKESFPLTVTSAQKNPTAFYLCASSSLGNTIYFGEGSWLTVV.

In the case of this clone: Different DNA sequences within this sample yield the same CDR3. This sequence joins TRBV27 and TRBJ1-1; 9 bases match TRBD1. The CDR3 runs to 15 residues. Germline V gene data show CDR1 as MNHEY and CDR2 as SMNVEV (reference sequence). V dropped 3 bases and J dropped 0; count of bases not matched to a gene: 2. The CDR3 region has the DNA TGTGCCAGCAGTTTTGGGACAGGGTTGAACACTGAAGCTTTCTTT. This translates into CASSFGTGLNTEAFF.

The chain carries TRBV9 and TRBJ2-1; tentatively, D is TRBD1 or TRBD2 (5 bases each). CDR1 SGDLS and CDR2 YYNGEE come from the germline V gene. V was pared by 0 bases and J by 6 bases, with 16 bases between. The CDR3 runs to 16 residues. CDR3 nucleotide sequence: TGTGCCAGCAGCGTAGGCGGATCCCCGGGGACCAATGAGCAGTTCTTC. Translating gives CASSVGGSPGTNEQFF.

The chain combines TRBV6-1 with TRBJ2-7, with 9 positions matching TRBD1. Trimming cost V 11 bases and J 1 base; bases outside gene matches: 9. This CDR3 is 14 amino acids long. Germline CDR1 is MNHNS and CDR2 is SASEGT. CDR3 nucleotide sequence: TGTGCCGGCTCTCGCGGACAGGGGTCCTACGAGCAGTACTTC. The encoded protein is CAGSRGQGSYEQYF.

The rearrangement joins TRBV4-2 to TRBJ1-1; no clear D gene. This CDR3 has 14 residues. Germline CDR1 reads LGHNA; CDR2 reads YNFKEQ. V was clipped by 1 base and J by 3 bases, with 9 bases between them. CDR3 coding DNA: TGTGCCAGCAGCCAAGTACTAGAAGACACTGAAGCTTTCTTT. Translated: CASSQVLEDTEAFF.

The chain is built from TRBV27 and TRBJ2-1, with 8 positions matching TRBD2. V shed 7 bases, J shed 6 bases, and the junction held 11 bases outside the gene matches. The CDR3 sequence is 15 residues long. CDR1 is MNHEY and CDR2 is SMNVEV in the germline V gene (reference sequence). DNA of the CDR3: TGTGCCAGCACCATCGGGAGGGGAAATATCAATGAGCAGTTCTTC. This translates into CASTIGRGNINEQFF.

The rearrangement joins TRBV7-3 to TRBJ2-1; D not resolved. Looked up from germline, CDR1 is SGHTA and CDR2 is FQGTGA. This CDR3 is built from 12 residues. V lost 6 bases to trimming and J lost 6 bases, with 9 bases between them. CDR3 residues: CASSPDGNEQFF. CDR3 nucleotides: TGTGCCAGCAGTCCGGACGGCAATGAGCAGTTCTTC.

The genes are TRBV7-3 and TRBJ2-7; weak D call: TRBD1 (5 bases). The CDR3 has 14 amino acids. The V and J ends lost 8 bases and 4 bases respectively, with 18 bases between them. In germline, CDR1 is SGHTA, CDR2 FQGTGA. CDR3 sequence (DNA): TGTGCCAGCTTATCAGGGTCCGAACTTTACGAGCAGTACTTC. Its translation is CASLSGSELYEQYF.